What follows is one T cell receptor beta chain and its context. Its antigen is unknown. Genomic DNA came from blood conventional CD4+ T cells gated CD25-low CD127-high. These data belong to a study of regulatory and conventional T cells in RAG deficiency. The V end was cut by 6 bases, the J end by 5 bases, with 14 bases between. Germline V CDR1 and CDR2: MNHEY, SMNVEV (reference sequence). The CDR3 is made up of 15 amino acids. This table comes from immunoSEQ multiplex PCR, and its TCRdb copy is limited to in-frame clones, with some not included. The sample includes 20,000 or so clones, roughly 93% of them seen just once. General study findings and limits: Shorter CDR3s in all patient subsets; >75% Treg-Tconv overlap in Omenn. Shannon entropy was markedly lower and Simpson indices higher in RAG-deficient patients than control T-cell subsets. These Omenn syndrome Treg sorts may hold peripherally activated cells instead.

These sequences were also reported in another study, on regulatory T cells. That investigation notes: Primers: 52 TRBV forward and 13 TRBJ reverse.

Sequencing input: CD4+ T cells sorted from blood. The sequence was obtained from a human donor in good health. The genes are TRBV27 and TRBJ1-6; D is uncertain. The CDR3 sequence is CASRPDSAHNSPLHF. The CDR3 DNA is TGTGCCAGCAGACCAGACTCGGCCCATAATTCACCCCTCCACTTT.